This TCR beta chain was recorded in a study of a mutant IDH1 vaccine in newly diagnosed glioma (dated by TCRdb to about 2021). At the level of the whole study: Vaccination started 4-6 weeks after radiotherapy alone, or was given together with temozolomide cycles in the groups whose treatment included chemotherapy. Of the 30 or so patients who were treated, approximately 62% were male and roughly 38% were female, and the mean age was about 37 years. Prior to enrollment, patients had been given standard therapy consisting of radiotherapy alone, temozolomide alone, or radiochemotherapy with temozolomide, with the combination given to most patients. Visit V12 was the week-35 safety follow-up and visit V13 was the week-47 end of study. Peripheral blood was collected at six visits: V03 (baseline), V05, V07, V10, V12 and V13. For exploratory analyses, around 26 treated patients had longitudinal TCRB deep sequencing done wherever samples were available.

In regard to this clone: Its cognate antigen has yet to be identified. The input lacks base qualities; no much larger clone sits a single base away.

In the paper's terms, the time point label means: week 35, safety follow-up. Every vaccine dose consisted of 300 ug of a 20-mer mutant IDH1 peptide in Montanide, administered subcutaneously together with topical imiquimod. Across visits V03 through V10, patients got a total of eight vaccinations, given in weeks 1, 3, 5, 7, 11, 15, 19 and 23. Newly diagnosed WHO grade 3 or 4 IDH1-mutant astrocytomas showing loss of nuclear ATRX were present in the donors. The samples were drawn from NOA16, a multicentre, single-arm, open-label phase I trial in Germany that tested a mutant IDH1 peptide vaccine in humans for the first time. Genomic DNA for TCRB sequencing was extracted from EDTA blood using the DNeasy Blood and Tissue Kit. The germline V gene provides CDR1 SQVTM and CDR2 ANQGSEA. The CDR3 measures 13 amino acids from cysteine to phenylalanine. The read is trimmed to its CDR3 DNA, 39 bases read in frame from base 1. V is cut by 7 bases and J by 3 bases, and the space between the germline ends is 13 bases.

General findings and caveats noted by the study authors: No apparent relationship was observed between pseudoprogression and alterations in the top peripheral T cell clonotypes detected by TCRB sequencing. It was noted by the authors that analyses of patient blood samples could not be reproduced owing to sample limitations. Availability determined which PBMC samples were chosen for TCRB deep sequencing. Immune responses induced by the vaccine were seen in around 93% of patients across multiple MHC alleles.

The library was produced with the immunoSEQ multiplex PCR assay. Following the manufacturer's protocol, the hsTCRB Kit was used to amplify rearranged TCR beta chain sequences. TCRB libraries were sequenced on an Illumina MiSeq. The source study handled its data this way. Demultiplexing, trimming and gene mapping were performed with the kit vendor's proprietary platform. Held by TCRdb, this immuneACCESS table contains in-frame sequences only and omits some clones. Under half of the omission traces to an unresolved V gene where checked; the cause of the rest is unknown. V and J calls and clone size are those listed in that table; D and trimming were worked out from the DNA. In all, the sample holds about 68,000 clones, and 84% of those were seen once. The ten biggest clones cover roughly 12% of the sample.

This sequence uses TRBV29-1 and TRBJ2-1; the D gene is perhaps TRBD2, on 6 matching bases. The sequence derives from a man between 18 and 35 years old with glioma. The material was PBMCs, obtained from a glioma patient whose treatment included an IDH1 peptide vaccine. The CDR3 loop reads CSALLALYNEQFF. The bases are TGCAGCGCCTTACTAGCACTCTACAATGAGCAGTTCTTC.